Below are 26 T cell receptor beta chains sequenced from a single sample in a study of T cell responses to AZD1222 COVID-19 vaccine. Only in-frame clones appear in the TCRdb table, and some are missing; sequencing was by immunoSEQ multiplex PCR. The sample lists under 130,000 clones, 88% seen once, with about 20% in the top ten. Here the sequenced sample was peripheral blood, taken on day 0 of AZD1222 vaccination. The receptors were gathered from an adult in good health.

Only one count was recorded for this clone. V is TRBV7-9 and J is TRBJ1-2; 10 bases match TRBD1. V lost 5 bases and J lost 0; bases outside the gene matches: 3. The CDR3 totals 15 residues. CDR1 is SEHNR, CDR2 FQNEAQ, per germline (reference sequence). CDR3 sequence: CASSPGTGANYGYTF. Here the CDR3 DNA reads TGTGCCAGCAGCCCCGGGACAGGGGCTAACTATGGCTACACCTTC.

This chain connects TRBV15 to TRBJ1-2; D gene ambiguous. V was pared by 5 bases and J by 8 bases, with 9 bases between. Per germline, CDR1 LNHNV and CDR2 YYDKDF (reference sequence). This CDR3 is 11 amino acids long. The CDR3 region is CATSPGRGYTF. CDR3 sequence (DNA): TGTGCCACCAGCCCCGGTAGGGGCTACACCTTC.

The rearrangement links TRBV6-1 to TRBJ1-5, with D uncertain. The ends were cut back, 3 bases at V and 6 bases at J, with 9 bases in the middle. Germline values: CDR1 MNHNS, CDR2 SASEGT. The CDR3 extends over 13 amino acids. CDR3 amino acids: CASSDGNFQPQHF. CDR3 DNA: TGTGCCAGCAGTGACGGTAATTTTCAGCCCCAGCATTTT.

V gene TRBV7-9 combines with J gene TRBJ2-3, with 12 bases aligning to TRBD2. The V gene end was trimmed by 6 bases and the J gene end by 2 bases; junction bases not matched to a gene: 15. This CDR3 spans 19 amino acids. Germline V gives CDR1 SEHNR, CDR2 FQNEAQ (reference sequence). The CDR3 coding sequence is TGTGCCAGCAGTTCGACTAGCGGGGGCCTATCCACTTACACAGATACGCAGTATTTT. Encoded protein: CASSSTSGGLSTYTDTQYF. Full variable domain (missing parts from reference TRBV7-9 and TRBJ2-3): DTGVSQNPRHKITKRGQNVTFRCDPISEHNRLYWYRQTLGQGPEFLTYFQNEAQLEKSRLLSDRFSAERPKGSFSTLEIQRTEQGDSAMYLCASSSTSGGLSTYTDTQYFGPGTRLTVL.

The chain has TRBV6-5 and TRBJ2-1, with D unresolved. Trimming pared 2 bases from V and 6 bases from J, leaving 8 bases between. CDR1 and CDR2 from the germline V gene are MNHEY and SVGAGI. The CDR3 is 13 amino acids. CDR3 protein: CASSYGGSNEQFF. As DNA, the CDR3 is TGTGCCAGCAGTTACGGTGGTAGCAATGAGCAGTTCTTC.

The gene calls are TRBV6-6 and TRBJ1-4; D remains unclear. Trimming left V 6 bases short and J 4 bases short, with 12 bases between. This CDR3 region has 14 residues. Germline V gene lookup returns CDR1 MNHNY and CDR2 SVGAGI (reference sequence). The CDR3 nucleotides are TGTGCCAGCAGCCGGAGCAGAAATAATGAAAAACTGTTTTTT. It codes for CASSRSRNNEKLFF.

The rearrangement uses TRBV6-5 and TRBJ2-7, with D perhaps TRBD1 or TRBD2 (5 bases each). The CDR3 spans 15 residues. Germline V gives CDR1 MNHEY, CDR2 SVGAGI. The V and J ends lost 0 bases and 1 base respectively, with 10 bases between them. The CDR3, as DNA: TGTGCCAGCAGTTACTCCGGGGCGGTTTCCTACGAGCAGTACTTC. This encodes CASSYSGAVSYEQYF.

This clone occurred once. The chain joins TRBV6-6 to TRBJ1-1; TRBD1 is a possible D gene (5 bases). The CDR3 totals 12 residues. The germline gives CDR1 MNHNY, CDR2 SVGAGI (reference sequence). With 7 bases removed from V and 0 bases from J, the gap between germline ends came to 6 bases. This chain's CDR3 is CASKGVNTEAFF. DNA of the CDR3: TGTGCCAGCAAAGGGGTGAACACTGAAGCTTTCTTT.

CDR3 in amino acids: CASSQDAMGSSGNTIYF. As DNA, the CDR3 is TGCGCCAGCAGCCAAGATGCGATGGGAAGCTCTGGAAACACCATATATTTT. The chain links TRBV4-3 to TRBJ1-3; D unclear. The V gene's germline CDR1 is LGHNA and CDR2 YSLEER. Between the trimmed V and J ends, which lost 0 bases and 0 bases, there was a span of 12 bases. This CDR3 is built from 17 residues.

This chain connects TRBV28 to TRBJ1-4; TRBD1 agrees at 9 bases. Germline loops: CDR1 MDHEN, CDR2 SYDVKM. The CDR3 contains 19 residues. V lost 5 bases and J lost 7; bases outside the gene matches: 20. The CDR3 sequence is CASSAAGQGQGELGEKLFF. The CDR3 DNA reads as TGTGCCAGCAGTGCCGCAGGACAGGGGCAAGGCGAATTGGGTGAAAAACTGTTTTTT.

The chain has TRBV6-6 and TRBJ1-1; a possible D gene is TRBD1 (6 bases). Germline CDR1 reads MNHNY; CDR2 reads SVGAGI (reference sequence). V shed 4 bases and J shed 3 bases, with 15 bases lying between them. This CDR3 has 15 residues. The CDR3 sequence: CASSSSLGADTEAFF. DNA for the CDR3: TGTGCCAGCAGTTCCTCGCTGGGGGCCGACACTGAAGCTTTCTTT.

The chain has TRBV7-2 and TRBJ2-1; D unresolved. The germline V gene has CDR1 SGHTA and CDR2 FQGNSA. V was trimmed by 5 bases and J by 7 bases, leaving 9 bases between them. The CDR3 has 12 residues. Written as DNA, the CDR3 is TGTGCCAGCAGCCCGATTGGGAATGAGCAGTTCTTC. Amino acids: CASSPIGNEQFF.

The table lists this clone with a count of one. The chain carries TRBV6-5 and TRBJ1-5; TRBD1 is a possible D gene (5 bases). Per germline, CDR1 MNHEY and CDR2 SVGAGI. V lost 7 bases, J lost 9 bases, and 22 bases lay in between. The CDR3 sequence is 15 residues long. The CDR3: CASILGQSLNLPQHF. The CDR3 region has the DNA TGTGCCAGCATCCTGGGGCAGTCCCTGAATTTGCCCCAGCATTTT.

The chain couples TRBV11-2 to TRBJ1-6; 7 bases are shared with TRBD1. V gave up 2 bases and J gave up 6 bases; unmatched junction bases: 1. The CDR3 is 14 amino acids. Germline CDR1 is SGHAT and CDR2 is FQNNGV. The CDR3 here is CASSLRQGNSPLHF. The CDR3 DNA is TGTGCCAGCAGCTTAAGACAGGGTAATTCACCCCTCCACTTT.

The chain combines TRBV27 with TRBJ2-5; D assignment may be TRBD1 or TRBD2 (6 bases each). From germline, CDR1 is MNHEY and CDR2 SMNVEV (reference sequence). This CDR3 is built from 14 residues. V was clipped by 6 bases and J by 5 bases, with 16 bases between them. CDR3 amino acids: CASRKTGGGETQYF. The CDR3 nucleotides read TGTGCCAGCAGAAAGACAGGTGGGGGGGAGACCCAGTACTTC.

The chain uses TRBV30 and TRBJ1-1, with D unresolved. Germline values: CDR1 GTSNPN, CDR2 SVGIG (reference sequence). The CDR3 consists of 12 residues. V was cut by 3 bases and J by 0 bases, with 5 bases left in between. In DNA, the CDR3 is TGTGCCTGGAGACACATGAACACTGAAGCTTTCTTT. Translated, it gives CAWRHMNTEAFF.

The chain recombines TRBV7-3 with TRBJ2-2, with D unresolved. V was clipped by 4 bases and J by 4 bases, with 4 bases between them. CDR1 SGHTA and CDR2 FQGTGA come from the germline V gene. The CDR3 sequence is 12 residues long. The CDR3, as DNA: TGTGCCAGCAGCTCCCTCACCGGGGAGCTGTTTTTT. This gives the protein CASSSLTGELFF.

V usage is TRBV2 and J usage is TRBJ2-1; the D call may be TRBD1 or TRBD2 (5 bases each). Germline CDR1 SNHLY, CDR2 FYNNEI. V was clipped by 6 bases and J by 4 bases, with 16 bases between them. The CDR3 is 15 amino acids. The CDR3 loop is CASSREGPSYNEQFF. The CDR3 DNA reads as TGTGCCAGCAGCCGAGAGGGACCATCGTACAATGAGCAGTTCTTC.

CDR3 loop: CASSPAHSGANVLTF. Written as DNA, the CDR3 is TGTGCCAGCAGCCCAGCCCACTCTGGGGCCAACGTCCTGACTTTC. This chain connects TRBV6-2 or TRBV6-3 to TRBJ2-6; D gene uncertain. In germline, CDR1 is MNHEY, CDR2 SVGEGT. V lost 6 bases and J lost 0, with 9 bases in between. The CDR3 length is 15 residues.

The gene calls are TRBV18 and TRBJ2-7; D is uncertain. The CDR3 runs to 11 residues. Deletions cut 4 bases from V and 5 bases from J, with 6 bases between. CDR1 KGHSH and CDR2 LQKENI come from the germline V gene. CDR3 in amino acids: CASSQGNEQYF. CDR3 nucleotides: TGTGCCAGCTCACAGGGAAACGAGCAGTACTTC.

This chain uses TRBV30 with TRBJ2-1; no firm D call. The CDR3 has 11 residues. Deletions cut 7 bases from V and 4 bases from J, with 8 bases between. CDR1 GTSNPN and CDR2 SVGIG come from the germline V gene (reference sequence). As DNA, the CDR3 is TGTGCCTCCGTGATGTACAATGAGCAGTTCTTC. Translated: CASVMYNEQFF.

The chain carries TRBV5-1 and TRBJ1-2; TRBD1 might be the D (5 bases). This CDR3 comprises 15 residues. CDR1 SGHRS and CDR2 YFSETQ come from the germline V gene. The ends were cut back, 7 bases at V and 7 bases at J, with 23 bases in the middle. The CDR3 spells CASALSGQVVGGYTF. The DNA of the CDR3 is TGCGCCAGCGCCTTATCGGGGCAAGTGGTAGGTGGCTACACCTTC.

This chain uses TRBV19 with TRBJ1-2, with 9 nucleotides matching TRBD1. V lost 2 bases and J lost 4; bases outside the gene matches: 5. The CDR3 contains 15 residues. CDR1 and CDR2 (germline): LNHDA, SQIVND (reference sequence). The DNA for the CDR3 is TGTGCCAGTAGTATAACAGGGGGCGCAGTCTATGGCTACACCTTC. Encoded protein: CASSITGGAVYGYTF.

This clone was seen only once. This chain joins TRBV2 and TRBJ1-2, with D unresolved. The germline V gene encodes CDR1 SNHLY and CDR2 FYNNEI. The CDR3 is 12 amino acids. Trimming left V 6 bases short and J 4 bases short, with 9 bases between. CDR3 nucleotide sequence: TGTGCCAGCAGGCCCAATGGCTATGGCTACACCTTC. Translated: CASRPNGYGYTF. The full variable domain, its missing parts supplied by reference TRBV2 and TRBJ1-2, is EPEVTQTPSHQVTQMGQEVILRCVPISNHLYFYWYRQILGQKVEFLVSFYNNEISEKSEIFDDQFSVERPDGSNFTLKIRSTKLEDSAMYFCASRPNGYGYTFGSGTRLTVV.

The chain has TRBV5-1 and TRBJ2-4; D possibly corresponds to TRBD1 (6 bases). The CDR3 totals 15 residues. The germline CDR1 and CDR2 sequences are SGHRS and YFSETQ. Trimming removed 5 bases at V and 2 bases at J, with 14 bases between. The CDR3 loop reads CASRNSGASKNIQYF. DNA for the CDR3: TGCGCCAGCAGAAATTCAGGGGCATCCAAAAACATTCAGTACTTC.

This clone has just one count. The V gene is TRBV7-9, the J gene TRBJ1-4, with TRBD1 matching over 9 bases. The CDR3 length is 14 residues. V was clipped by 8 bases and J by 5 bases; unmatched bases: 6. Germline V gene sequence: CDR1 SEHNR, CDR2 FQNEAQ (reference sequence). DNA for the CDR3: TGTGCCAGCGCCTCTGGACAGGGGAATGAAAAACTGTTTTTT. Its translation: CASASGQGNEKLFF.